The 14 T cell receptor beta chains presented below share a single source sample, sequenced in a study of cytomegalovirus exposure and HLA in healthy donors (dated by TCRdb to about 2017). Library creation used the immunoSEQ multiplex PCR assay. For the multiplex PCR, a mixture combining 60 forward primers for TCR Vbeta segments and 13 reverse primers for TCR Jbeta segments was used. Held by TCRdb, this immuneACCESS table contains in-frame sequences only and omits some clones. Under half of the omission traces to an unresolved V gene where checked; the cause of the rest is unknown. For this sample there are about 160,000 clones; 80% to 85% appear just once. 0.38% of the sample is in the top ten clones. Sequenced: PBMCs. These receptors originate from a boy between 2 and 15 years old in good health and CMV-seronegative.

The gene calls are TRBV5-1 and TRBJ2-5; TRBD2 might be the D (6 bases). Germline V CDR1 and CDR2: SGHRS, YFSETQ. With 3 bases removed from V and 5 bases from J, the gap between germline ends came to 17 bases. The CDR3 is made up of 15 amino acids. The CDR3 is CASSSAPTSRETQYF. Written as DNA, the CDR3 is TGCGCCAGCAGCTCGGCCCCGACTAGTAGGGAGACCCAGTACTTC.

This clone was seen only once. This sequence joins TRBV7-6 and TRBJ2-1, with TRBD1 identical over 7 bases. The CDR3 is made up of 15 amino acids. Trimming took 2 bases from V and 7 from J; bases not matched to a gene: 8. Germline values: CDR1 SGHVS, CDR2 FNYEAQ. In nucleotides, the CDR3 is TGTGCCAGCAGCTTAATACAGGGGTATTGGAATGAGCAGTTCTTC. It codes for CASSLIQGYWNEQFF.

The V gene is TRBV5-1, the J gene TRBJ2-3, with 8 bases identical to TRBD2. Germline values: CDR1 SGHRS, CDR2 YFSETQ. The V segment lost 3 bases and the J segment 1 base; nucleotides outside the gene matches: 10. This CDR3 spans 17 amino acids. CDR3 nucleotide sequence: TGCGCCAGCAGCTCCAAAACCCTAGCGGGCCGCACAGATACGCAGTATTTT. Translating gives CASSSKTLAGRTDTQYF.

This clone was counted a single time. This chain connects TRBV7-9 to TRBJ1-1, with 10 bases lining up with TRBD1. From germline, CDR1 is SEHNR and CDR2 FQNEAQ (reference sequence). The junction had 3 bases not matched to a gene; V was cut back by 5 bases and J by 0 bases. The CDR3 spans 15 residues. CDR3 region: CASSKTGGLNTEAFF. The DNA for the CDR3 is TGTGCCAGCAGCAAGACAGGGGGCTTGAACACTGAAGCTTTCTTT.

This rearrangement joins TRBV27 to TRBJ2-7; D is uncertain. With 6 bases removed from V and 4 bases from J, the gap between germline ends came to 16 bases. The CDR3 covers 14 residues. Germline values: CDR1 MNHEY, CDR2 SMNVEV (reference sequence). The CDR3 reads CASRSGLGRYEQYF. The DNA of the CDR3 is TGTGCCAGCAGGTCTGGGCTGGGTCGGTACGAGCAGTACTTC.

The V call is TRBV7-8, the J call TRBJ2-2; TRBD2 matches at 10 bases. CDR1 is SGHVS, CDR2 FQNEAQ, per germline. J was trimmed by 5 bases and V by 0 bases; bases with no gene match: 15. The CDR3 has 20 residues. The DNA of the CDR3 is TGTGCCAGCAGCTTAGCGGCACTAGCGGGGCACCCTGGTCCGACCGGGGAGCTGTTTTTT. It encodes CASSLAALAGHPGPTGELFF.

This clone came up a few times. The chain combines TRBV6-1 with TRBJ2-1; maybe TRBD2 (5 bases). V shed 1 base and J shed 4 bases, with 5 bases lying between them. Germline-derived CDR1 and CDR2 are MNHNS and SASEGT. The CDR3 is 13 amino acids. The CDR3 coding sequence is TGTGCCAGCAGTGAAGGGAGGTACAATGAGCAGTTCTTC. Protein: CASSEGRYNEQFF.

The chain is built from TRBV27 and TRBJ1-1; 11 positions match TRBD1. Germline loops: CDR1 MNHEY, CDR2 SMNVEV (reference sequence). CDR3 length: 16 residues. Trimming cost V 5 bases and J 1 base; bases outside gene matches: 6. The CDR3 loop reads CASSLTGTGGNTEAFF. CDR3 sequence (DNA): TGTGCCAGCAGTCTCACCGGGACAGGGGGGAACACTGAAGCTTTCTTT.

This CDR3 reads CASSFGGFSNQPQHF. CDR3 in DNA: TGTGCCAGCAGCTTCGGAGGTTTTAGCAATCAGCCCCAGCATTTT. J is TRBJ1-5 and V is TRBV5-4; D gene uncertain. The germline V and J ends were trimmed by 2 bases and 0 bases, with 9 bases remaining between them. CDR3 length: 15 amino acids. The V gene's germline CDR1 is SGHNT and CDR2 YYREEE (reference sequence).

The genes are TRBV10-1 and TRBJ2-2; 14 positions agree with TRBD2. Per the germline V gene, CDR1 is WNHNN and CDR2 is SYGVQD (reference sequence). The CDR3 has 19 amino acids. Trimming took 5 bases from V and 2 from J; bases not matched to a gene: 10. The DNA for the CDR3 is TGCGCCAGCAGTTTAGAGAGACTAGCGGGAGGGATAAACACCGGGGAGCTGTTTTTT. As protein: CASSLERLAGGINTGELFF.

V usage is TRBV6-1 and J usage is TRBJ2-7; D possibly corresponds to TRBD2 (6 bases). Germline V gives CDR1 MNHNS, CDR2 SASEGT. The CDR3 covers 15 residues. V was pared by 5 bases and J by 2 bases, with 16 bases between. The CDR3 loop is CASSPFAAGTYEQYF. In nucleotides, the CDR3 is TGTGCCAGCAGTCCCTTCGCCGCGGGGACCTACGAGCAGTACTTC.

The rearrangement links TRBV19 to TRBJ2-3, with 11 bases lining up with TRBD2. Germline values: CDR1 LNHDA, CDR2 SQIVND (reference sequence). Losses at the gene ends were 1 base for V and 0 bases for J; bases not matched to a gene: 9. This CDR3 region has 19 residues. The CDR3 DNA reads as TGTGCCAGTAGTATAGCGAGACTAGCGGGGCGTTCTAGCACAGATACGCAGTATTTT. As protein: CASSIARLAGRSSTDTQYF.

This clone has just one count. The chain has TRBV5-1 and TRBJ2-1; D is possibly TRBD2 (6 bases). CDR3 length: 16 amino acids. V lost 1 base, J lost 5 bases, and 16 bases lay in between. The germline V gene encodes CDR1 SGHRS and CDR2 YFSETQ. In nucleotides, the CDR3 is TGCGCCAGCAGCTTGATAACTCCGGGAGTTGACAATGAGCAGTTCTTC. Residues: CASSLITPGVDNEQFF.

In its sample, this clone was seen a few times. The chain uses TRBV4-1 and TRBJ2-6, with 7 nucleotides matching TRBD1. Germline V gene lookup returns CDR1 MGHRA and CDR2 YSYEKL. The CDR3 extends over 16 amino acids. With V trimmed by 7 bases and J by 0 bases, 6 bases remained unmatched. The CDR3 bases are TGCGCCAGCACCCCCGACAGGGTCTCTGGGGCCAACGTCCTGACTTTC. This codes for CASTPDRVSGANVLTF.